This record looks at one T cell receptor beta chain sequence and its context. Its antigen is undetermined. This sample is part of a study of T cells in Graves' hyperthyroidism and ophthalmopathy. The source of the PBMCs was 10 ml of fresh peripheral blood. Study observations and caveats: Most clonotypes that expanded in the thyroid above 0.001 also showed up in blood.

What was amplified from RNA transcripts were TCR beta CDR3 regions. The primer set for the first-round RT-PCR of the TCR CDR3 was HTBI. Each CDR3 protein gets one entry after TCRdb re-called the multiplex PCR reads with MiXCR. The sample consists of approximately 210,000 distinct CDR3 sequences, over 15% of them appearing once. Germline V gene lookup returns CDR1 DFQATT and CDR2 SNEGSKA (reference sequence). The CDR3 contains 13 residues. V dropped 6 bases and J dropped 11 bases, with 21 bases sitting between them. The sequence was obtained from a man in his fifties or sixties with Graves' hyperthyroidism. Material for sequencing was blood. This rearrangement joins TRBV20-1 to TRBJ2-3, with a tentative D call TRBD2 (5 bases). The CDR3 loop reads CSAAKDLKGWQYF. The CDR3 nucleotides are TGCAGTGCGGCCAAGGACTTAAAGGGCTGGCAGTATTTT.